This entry features one T cell receptor beta chain sequence. Its antigen is not known. TRB cDNA was prepared as libraries by UMI-labeled 5' RACE. TCRdb reanalyzed the 5' RACE reads and collapses them to one entry per CDR3 protein, without DNA. In total, the table holds 75,000 to 100,000 distinct CDR3 sequences. The entry originates in a study of CXCR3-negative and CXCR3-positive naive CD8 T cells. Study-wide results and caveats: Relative to CXCR3-negative naive cells, CXCR3-positive naive cells had more hydrophobic TRB CDR3s.

The CDR3 contains 14 residues. V is TRBV12-3 or TRBV12-4 and J is TRBJ2-7; TCRdb gives TRBD1 as the D gene, but with no DNA this cannot be confirmed. The material sequenced was naive CXCR3+ CD8+ T cells from blood. Subset noted: CD45RO-CCR7+CD27+CD95- naive CD8+ T cells expressing CXCR3 (TNR3+). The TCR comes from a human donor in good health. Some clones in this sample may be carry-over from other donors' samples. The chain's CDR3 is CASSLWGGSYEQYF.